This record concerns one T cell receptor (beta chain) sequence. Its antigen is currently not known. Base qualities were left out, and no much larger clone turns up one base away. V lost 5 bases and J lost 0 bases; the stretch between them is 14 bases long. The CDR3 spans 16 residues, from the cysteine through the phenylalanine. CDR3 DNA is the only sequence kept; it has 48 bases, read in frame from the first base. In the germline V gene, CDR1 corresponds to SGHTA and CDR2 to FQGNSA. In total, 630 or so healthy bone marrow donors made up the cohort. Cohort members were all nominally healthy when sampled, although unrecorded immune exposures were likely present. The donor was CMV seronegative and belonged to the group of over 350 seronegative cohort members. A peripheral blood sample was collected from each donor, and TCR beta sequencing was performed on peripheral blood mononuclear cells. Genomic DNA extraction from the blood cell samples was performed with the Qiagen DNeasy Blood Extraction Kit.

Library construction relied on the immunoSEQ multiplex PCR assay. The multiplex PCR relied on a mix of 60 forward primers for TCR Vbeta segments and 13 reverse primers for TCR Jbeta segments. Amplification of the CDR3 region of rearranged TCR beta genes was performed with a multiplex PCR assay on genomic DNA. On the Illumina HiSeq System, the amplified TCR beta libraries were sequenced as 87-base-pair reads. In the original analysis: Across the 600 to 700 repertoires, a later analysis counted 78 million or so unique TCR beta chains, some 11 million of which were shared by at least two donors. Raw reads were error-corrected and collapsed into unique sequences with a nearest-neighbor algorithm that merged closely related sequences to remove PCR and sequencing errors. Alignment of CDR3 sequences to IMGT reference sequences was used to assign V, D and J gene segments. For a sequence to be retained, a match of at least six nucleotides to both a V gene segment and a J gene segment was required. Rearrangements were called productive when the CDR3 lacked stop codons and stayed in frame with V and J; all others were non-productive. Following IMGT convention, CDR3 was defined as the stretch from the second conserved V-encoded cysteine to the conserved J-encoded phenylalanine. In an earlier analysis of more than 550 of the donors, sequences lacking an unambiguous match to a single V gene segment were excluded. In an earlier analysis of roughly 600 of the donors, a V segment was called functional when productive rearrangements were above 56.7%, and segregating when the standard deviation between donors exceeded 5%. A statistical classification framework was developed to diagnose cytomegalovirus status using the catalog of TCR beta chain sequences. In a later analysis, TCR nucleotide sequences were compared against IMGT/GENE-DB human TR gene sequences so that V and J genes could be assigned. Using the TCRdist pipeline, a later analysis assigned CDR3 sequences along with most-parsimonious VDJ recombination scenarios. In a later analysis, every TCR beta chain was defined by the combination of its CDR3 amino acid sequence and its V-gene family, and reads without a unique V-gene family were dropped. To address suspected cross-contamination and a sequencing artifact, a later analysis removed 592 highly shared, low-generation-probability nucleotide sequences. In a later analysis, a clonal expansion index for each public chain was calculated from normalized within-repertoire ranks of inferred template counts. Generation probabilities in a later analysis came from a VDJ recombination model fitted to out-of-frame rearrangements, and those results were checked against IGoR. A later analysis scored TCR-TCR, TCR-HLA and TCR-CMV co-occurrence with hypergeometric tests, applying a repertoire-size bias correction to TCR pairs. False discovery rates were estimated in a later analysis by permuting HLA or CMV assignments 20 times. In a later analysis, co-occurring TCRs were grouped using DBSCAN, with TCRdist sequence similarity added in when clustering inside HLA-allele-positive subsets. For co-occurrence clustering, repertoires with fewer than 30,000 or more than 120,000 public chains were excluded, along with five repertoires with anomalous nucleotide sharing. As stored in TCRdb, this immuneACCESS dataset retains in-frame rearrangements with V and J assigned. A fraction of the clones does not appear; measured against another copy, unresolved V genes explain less than half of the discrepancy, and the remainder lacks a known reason. D and trimming were read from the DNA, whereas the V and J calls and clone size are those reported in that table. The sample records 150,000 to 200,000 clones, around 76% of which are singletons. Clones ranked in the top ten supply over 1.2% of the sample.

These data are taken from a study of cytomegalovirus exposure and HLA in healthy donors (dated by TCRdb to between 2016 and 2019). With respect to the entire study: In an earlier analysis of 550 to 750 of the donors, less than 350 Gb of sequence data and approximately 120 million unique TCR beta sequences from about 180 million T cells were reported. Both class I and class II loci were covered by HLA typing, at four-digit resolution. In addition to the first cohort of roughly 670 subjects, a separate validation cohort of some 120 different subjects was used. The aim of the study was to test whether cataloging public T cell receptors could identify signatures of past pathogen exposure. A later analysis re-analyzed previously published TCR beta repertoires from about 730 donors and added high-resolution HLA genotyping to study TCR occurrence patterns. A later genetic analysis used genome-wide SNP genotypes for about 60% of the roughly 670 donors, treating that subset as a discovery cohort. The study combined high-throughput TCR immunosequencing, statistical association of individual TCRs with disease status, and machine learning to predict cytomegalovirus infection status. All discovery cohort repertoires had been generated using a single sequencing platform. About five DR-DQ haplotypes were handled as single units for association and clustering, since linkage in the cohort was strong. The T cell repertoires of under 700 subjects were profiled by immunosequencing and related to cytomegalovirus serostatus. Among the roughly 400 genotyped donors, approximately 77% belonged to the genetic ancestry cluster associated with self-reported Caucasian donors. To decide whether each TCR beta V gene segment behaved as functional or pseudogenic, an earlier analysis of some 600 of the donors relied on high-throughput TCR beta sequencing. Across about 380 genotyped donors of the cohort, an average of about 240,000 unique TCR beta nucleotide sequences per donor were sequenced, and 15% to 20% of those sequences were non-productive. Rather than using new phenotypic data, the later analysis identified candidate immune exposures from TCR beta sequences and from how often those sequences occurred across donors. Donor age, sex, ethnicity and CMV serostatus were collected together with the repertoire data. An early release covering about 600 HLA-typed donors comprised approximately 300 gigabases of sequencing data and roughly 86 million unique TCR sequences. The number of donors typed differed by locus, with roughly 629-640 for A, B, C, DRB1 and DQB1, roughly 550 for DQA1, approximately 570 for DPA1, and over 400 for DPB1.

The paper as a whole reports these results and caveats: According to a later analysis, most CMV-associated TCR beta chains appeared to be HLA-restricted, and the HLA associations seemed to be driven largely by CMV exposure. The study listed approximately 150 TCR beta chains as associated with cytomegalovirus. Across donors, most TCR sequences were observed very rarely, whereas some public TCRs were present in many individuals. According to the authors, the approach could potentially be generalized to other disease states and immunological phenotypes. Seventeen rarely observed V segments, including chromosome 9 orphons, were excluded from the earlier analysis of some 590 of the donors because counts were too low. CMV serostatus was the only immune exposure information available for the cohort. A later analysis reported that several top co-occurrence clusters appeared linked to parvovirus B19, influenza, CMV and Epstein-Barr virus. In a later genetic analysis, fewer N-insertions in productive TCRs were reported among donors in an Asian-associated ancestry cluster than the approximately 630-donor mean. In vitro tests confirmed that a few of the cytomegalovirus-associated TCR beta chains recognize cytomegalovirus antigens. A later analysis found that HLA-associated TCR beta chains were more clonally expanded and had lower generation probabilities than equally common non-associated chains. When HLA alleles, especially DR and DQ, strongly co-occurred, attributing TCR associations to individual alleles was difficult. HLA typing was unavailable for some donors at each locus, so association tests used only the typed subset. At a false discovery rate of 0.05, a later analysis linked around 15,000 TCR beta sequences to specific HLA alleles. Linkage disequilibrium might explain the correlated functional status among segregating V segments, but an unknown experimental factor could not be ruled out. A group of highly shared sequence variants was considered likely to be a technical artifact of the sequencing pipeline. In both the original and validation cohorts, the classifier was reported to diagnose cytomegalovirus status with high specificity and sensitivity. Because the 87-base-pair reads could not distinguish some IMGT-functional V segments, including TRBV6-2 and TRBV6-3, those segments were excluded. In this cohort, only TCR beta chains were sequenced, and detectable features were limited by the absence of alpha or paired-chain data. A later analysis found that TCR association rates varied across HLA loci, with DRB1 alleles showing the most associated TCRs and HLA-C alleles the fewest. An association between a missense DCLRE1C variant and V-gene and J-gene trimming of TCR beta chains was found in a later genetic analysis and replicated in an independent cohort. Roughly uniform sequencing depth across donors was assumed in presence/absence analyses, although this assumption may not hold. A further reported finding was that TCR beta sequences accurately predicted the HLA-A and HLA-B alleles for most subjects in the first cohort. In an earlier analysis of fewer than 700 of the donors, most TCR beta V segments appeared in productive rearrangements about 87% or about 30% of the time, broadly matching IMGT annotations.

This TCR derives from a man in his sixties in good health and CMV-seronegative. The V and J segments used are TRBV7-2 and TRBJ1-3; 6 matching bases give a weak D call of TRBD1. The sample comprised PBMCs. The CDR3 reads CASSLRRTDSGNTIYF. The nucleotide sequence reads as follows: TGTGCCAGCAGCCTCCGTCGGACAGACTCTGGAAACACCATATATTTT.